This T cell receptor beta chain was recovered during a study of persistence of HIV-infected CD4 T cells. Cells were stimulated with overlapping HIV-1 Gag 15-mer peptides. Sorting selected CD4+ T cells upregulating both CD40 ligand and CD69. Concerning this clone: Its antigen remains unidentified.

This was the immunoSEQ version 4 assay in survey mode. TCRdb keeps only in-frame clones here, not all; method: immunoSEQ multiplex PCR. This sample has over 10,000 clones, with about three fifths found just once. The sequence was obtained from an adult man with HIV who was CMV-seropositive. This specimen was CD4+ T cells sorted from PBMCs after 18-hour stimulation, taken from a patient who received antiretroviral therapy.

The CDR3 is CASTETGVYEQYF. DNA of the CDR3: TGTGCCAGCACCGAGACAGGGGTCTACGAGCAGTACTTC. This sequence joins TRBV5-6 and TRBJ2-7, with 8 bases identical to TRBD1. The CDR3 contains 13 residues. J lost 3 bases, V lost 6 bases, and 5 bases had no gene match. Germline values: CDR1 SGHDT, CDR2 YYEEEE.